This note documents a single T cell receptor beta chain sequence. No antigen is known for it. Base qualities are not recorded, but no much larger clone differs from it by a single base. At study entry, a tuberculin skin test and the QuantiFERON-TB GOLD In-Tube IGRA were used to screen adolescents for latent tuberculosis infection. Immunosequencing of unsorted cryopreserved PBMC covered, on average, around 100,000 T cells per clinical donor. Eleven high schools in the Worcester region of the Western Cape, South Africa, served as enrollment sites for adolescents aged 12 to 18 years. Ten or so M. tuberculosis-infected adolescents and around 10 uninfected adolescents, matched for age and sex, were selected. PBMC from adolescents were isolated by density centrifugation from freshly drawn heparinized blood and then cryopreserved. This entry comes from a study of T cells in tuberculosis (dated by TCRdb to 2016 to 2018). About the investigation overall: To characterize T cells specific for the mycobacterial lipid antigen glucose monomycolate (GMM), the study used CD1B tetramers together with high-throughput TCR immunosequencing. A South African clinical cohort compared IGRA-negative adolescents, IGRA-positive adolescents with latent tuberculosis and adults with active tuberculosis, under 13 per group. General findings and caveats noted by the study authors: Smaller NN-distances were partly driven by shorter CDR3-alpha lengths in active tuberculosis patients, and statistical significance was not reached for the TCR-beta difference. Compared with IGRA-negative controls, TCR-alpha repertoires from active tuberculosis had smaller mean NN-distances to GMM-specific TCRs, which suggests clonal expansion of these TCRs. A classifier using the diverse GMM-specific repertoire reached 85% to 90% accuracy (AUROC around 0.9), compared with 60% to 70% accuracy using GEM motif frequencies. Clinical samples were selected based on which cryopreserved specimens were available, and the active tuberculosis cases were adults whereas the controls were adolescents.

The trim is 0 bases for V and 7 bases for J, with a gap of 16 bases between the germline ends. The germline V gene (reference sequence) supplies CDR1 LNHNV and CDR2 YYDKDF. The CDR3 runs 16 residues from the cysteine to the phenylalanine. Just the 48-base CDR3 DNA is kept, in frame starting at base 1. TCR libraries were generated with the immunoSEQ multiplex PCR assay, using TCR-beta and/or TCR-alpha/delta assays for each sample. Amplified TCR libraries were sequenced on the Illumina high-throughput platform. On the study's bioinformatics: Clustering and dimensionality reduction relied on pairwise TCRdist distances among GMM-specific receptors from T cells that were either sorted ex vivo or expanded in vitro. Each clinical repertoire was assigned a mean NN-distance score, defined as the average TCRdist to the nearest 10% of tetramer-positive reference sequences. GEM TCR motif frequency was calculated as the fraction of unique TCRs that matched known GEM sequences by V/J usage and CDR3 length. Linear discriminant analysis with leave-one-out cross-validation, implemented in scikit-learn, was used to classify active tuberculosis. TCRdb holds this immuneACCESS table with in-frame rearrangements only. Some clones are missing; in checked studies, unresolved V genes explain under half, and the rest has no known cause. V and J calls and clone size are copied from that table; D and trimming were computed from the DNA. Within this sample are roughly 34,000 clones, with around 97% of them counted one time only. The leading ten clones occupy roughly 6.2% of the sample.

The chain is made from TRBV15 and TRBJ2-1; 6 matching bases give a weak D call of TRBD2. The sequence was obtained from a donor between 10 and 35 years old with latent tuberculosis or without tuberculosis infection. Sequenced input: PBMCs. CDR3 loop: CATSREETGVRNEQFF. The nucleotides read TGTGCCACCAGCAGAGAGGAAACGGGGGTGCGAAATGAGCAGTTCTTC.